The next 18 T cell receptor beta chains were all read from a single sample in a study of T cells in Graves' hyperthyroidism and ophthalmopathy. Amplified TCR beta CDR3 regions came from RNA transcripts. TCR CDR3 underwent first-round RT-PCR with the HTBI primer set. MiXCR, run by TCRdb on the multiplex PCR reads, gives a single entry per CDR3 protein. The sample lists approximately 510,000 distinct CDR3 sequences; approximately 48% were seen once. Sequencing used peripheral blood or thyroid tissue (not recorded which). Receptor source: an adult woman with Graves' disease, either hyperthyroidism or ophthalmopathy (not recorded which).

V usage is TRBV15 and J usage is TRBJ1-6; D may be TRBD1 (5 bases). CDR1 is LNHNV, CDR2 YYDKDF, per germline (reference sequence). This CDR3 is 15 amino acids long. The CDR3 loop is CARDQGMGSNSPLHF. In nucleotides, the CDR3 is TGTGCTAGAGATCAGGGCATGGGTAGTAATTCACCCCTCCACTTT.

The rearrangement links TRBV19 to TRBJ2-7; 14 nucleotides line up with TRBD2. The V gene's germline CDR1 is LNHDA and CDR2 SQIVND (reference sequence). This CDR3 is 15 amino acids long. Unmatched junction bases numbered 7, after V lost 5 bases and J lost 7 bases. The CDR3 reads CASSGTSGRGREQYF. The CDR3 bases are TGTGCCAGTAGTGGGACTAGCGGGAGAGGGCGGGAGCAGTACTTC.

This clonotype appeared many times. J is TRBJ1-2 and V is TRBV29-1; D gene uncertain. The CDR3 has 12 amino acids. With 7 bases removed from V and 4 bases from J, the gap between germline ends came to 13 bases. The germline gives CDR1 SQVTM, CDR2 ANQGSEA. The CDR3 DNA reads as TGCAGCGCCTCGGACGGAACCTATGGCTACACCTTC. Translated: CSASDGTYGYTF.

The genes are TRBV20-1 and TRBJ1-4, with a tentative D call TRBD1 (6 bases). CDR1 DFQATT and CDR2 SNEGSKA come from the germline V gene (reference sequence). The CDR3 runs to 12 residues. The CDR3 sequence is CRAGTSNEKLFF. CDR3 sequence (DNA): TGCAGGGCCGGGACATCAAATGAAAAACTGTTTTTT.

This clonotype was found many times. This chain links TRBV7-9 with TRBJ1-2; tentatively, D is TRBD1 (5 bases). This CDR3 has 13 amino acids. Germline V gene data show CDR1 as SEHNR and CDR2 as FQNEAQ (reference sequence). V shed 1 base and J shed 7 bases, with 10 bases lying between them. The CDR3 bases are TGTGCCAGCAGCTTAGGGCAGGGTGGTGGCTACACCTTC. Translated, it gives CASSLGQGGGYTF.

The chain has TRBV11-2 and TRBJ2-1; 11 bases align to TRBD2. Germline assignment: CDR1 SGHAT and CDR2 FQNNGV. V shed 5 bases and J 7 bases; nucleotides not matched to a gene: 13. CDR3 size: 17 residues. CDR3 sequence: CASSPRTSGLDRNEQFF. Here the CDR3 DNA reads TGTGCCAGCAGCCCCCGGACTAGCGGGCTCGATAGGAATGAGCAGTTCTTC.

This clonotype was counted at least ten times. This rearrangement joins TRBV7-9 to TRBJ1-1; tentative D call: TRBD1 (5 bases). Germline V gene data show CDR1 as SEHNR and CDR2 as FQNEAQ (reference sequence). The CDR3 contains 14 residues. Trimming pared 5 bases from V and 0 bases from J, leaving 10 bases between. CDR3 coding DNA: TGTGCCAGCAGCGGGGACCAGATGAACACTGAAGCTTTCTTT. It is translated as CASSGDQMNTEAFF.

This clonotype was seen ten or more times. The rearrangement links TRBV7-6 to TRBJ2-2, with a weak D call TRBD1 (5 bases). The CDR3 runs to 15 residues. Germline CDR1 reads SGHVS; CDR2 reads FNYEAQ. Trimming took off 3 bases at V and 4 bases at J, with 12 bases between the two ends. CDR3 amino acids: CASSFRQGGTGELFF. CDR3 coding DNA: TGTGCCAGCAGCTTTAGGCAGGGCGGCACCGGGGAGCTGTTTTTT.

This clonotype was picked up many times. The chain employs TRBV11-3 and TRBJ2-7, with D unresolved. There are 11 residues in the CDR3. The germline CDR1 and CDR2 sequences are SGHNT and YENEEA. The V and J ends lost 4 bases and 4 bases respectively, with 5 bases between them. CDR3: CASSSPYEQYF. CDR3 sequence (DNA): TGTGCCAGCAGCTCCCCATACGAGCAGTACTTC.

As regards this clonotype: One junction end disagrees with the germline gene, perhaps due to a read error. The chain couples TRBV7-9 to TRBJ2-7; maybe TRBD2 (6 bases). Germline loops: CDR1 SEHNR, CDR2 FQNEAQ (reference sequence). The CDR3 runs to 15 residues. CDR3 protein: CAGSQGGGSSYEQYF. In DNA, the CDR3 is TGTGCCGGCAGCCAAGGAGGAGGGTCCTCCTACGAGCAGTACTTC.

This clonotype was observed many times. The genes are TRBV20-1 and TRBJ1-2, with 10 bases identical to TRBD1. The trim removed 0 bases at V and 3 bases at J, leaving 4 bases unmatched. The germline V gene encodes CDR1 DFQATT and CDR2 SNEGSKA (reference sequence). This CDR3 has 15 residues. The chain's CDR3 is CSARDPGTGDYGYTF. Written as DNA, the CDR3 is TGCAGTGCTAGAGATCCCGGGACAGGGGACTATGGCTACACCTTC.

This sequence joins TRBV7-9 and TRBJ2-7, with TRBD2 matching over 12 bases. The germline gives CDR1 SEHNR, CDR2 FQNEAQ (reference sequence). This CDR3 is built from 14 residues. CDR3 nucleotide sequence: TGTGCTAGTGCCCCTAGCGGGGGGGGGTACGAGCAGTACTTC. Translation: CASAPSGGGYEQYF.

Here the CDR3 DNA reads TGTGCCAGCAGCTTATCCCCAGGCTACACCTTC. It yields the protein CASSLSPGYTF. The chain links TRBV7-9 to TRBJ1-2, with D unresolved. The CDR3 totals 11 residues. The V gene's germline CDR1 is SEHNR and CDR2 FQNEAQ (reference sequence). The V and J ends lost 2 bases and 8 bases respectively, with 6 bases between them.

The genes are TRBV14 and TRBJ2-7, with TRBD2 matching 8 bases. The J call may be faulty, since TRBJ2-5 better matches the DNA end. From germline, CDR1 is SGHDN and CDR2 FVKESK. The length of the CDR3 is 13 residues. CDR3 DNA sequence: TGTGCCAGCAGCCCGGGGGGGAGAGGGACCCAGTACTTC. Its translation is CASSPGGRGTQYF.

This chain connects TRBV5-5 to TRBJ2-7; a possible D gene is TRBD2 (7 bases). The CDR3 length is 14 residues. V was shortened by 3 bases and J by 1 base, with 11 bases between the two germline ends. CDR1 SGHKS and CDR2 YYEKEE come from the germline V gene (reference sequence). CDR3 DNA sequence: TGTGCCAGCAGCTCGCGGGGGACATCCTACGAGCAGTACTTC. Its translation is CASSSRGTSYEQYF.

The chain uses TRBV2 and TRBJ2-7; 10 bases are shared with TRBD2. The end of the DNA fits TRBJ2-1 better, so the J call may be wrong. This CDR3 has 12 amino acids. Germline values: CDR1 SNHLY, CDR2 FYNNEI. The CDR3 sequence is CASTLAGGEQFF. The CDR3 DNA follows: TGTGCCAGCACTTTAGCGGGAGGCGAGCAGTTCTTC.

The rearrangement uses TRBV19 and TRBJ2-3; 7 nucleotides match TRBD1. The CDR3 contains 17 residues. The V gene end was trimmed by 5 bases and the J gene end by 2 bases; junction bases not matched to a gene: 13. The V gene's germline CDR1 is LNHDA and CDR2 SQIVND (reference sequence). CDR3 bases: TGTGCCAGTAGTTCGGGCTCCGGGACAGTGCCCACAGATACGCAGTATTTT. Translated: CASSSGSGTVPTDTQYF. Full variable domain (remainder filled in from reference TRBV19 and TRBJ2-3): DGGITQSPKYLFRKEGQNVTLSCEQNLNHDAMYWYRQDPGQGLRLIYYSQIVNDFQKGDIAEGYSVSREKKESFPLTVTSAQKNPTAFYLCASSSGSGTVPTDTQYFGPGTRLTVL.

The rearrangement links TRBV11-2 to TRBJ2-6; D could derive from TRBD1 or TRBD2 (5 bases each). Looked up from germline, CDR1 is SGHAT and CDR2 is FQNNGV. The CDR3 has 17 residues. V was pared by 5 bases and J by 4 bases, with 18 bases between. The CDR3 DNA sequence: TGTGCCAGCAGCGACGGGACGGCCTGGGCGGGGGCCAACGTCCTGACTTTC. Amino acid sequence: CASSDGTAWAGANVLTF.